This TCR beta chain was documented in a study of blood T cell repertoires in COVID-19. Study context: Samples came from the United States, Italy and Spain, spanning acute and convalescent COVID-19. T cells, B-cell-depleted T cells, or PBMCs provided the cDNA or gDNA that served as material.

The germline CDR1 and CDR2 sequences are SGHTA and FQGNSA. The CDR3 contains 17 residues. Germline trimming cut 1 base from V and 3 bases from J; bases unmatched to any gene: 10. Per the study methods: Estimates of nucleated cell counts were drawn from the amplification of reference gene primers. Assay: immunoSEQ multiplex PCR; the TCRdb copy retains only in-frame clones and omits some. The V and J calls and the clone size are those of that table, but D and trimming were determined from the DNA. The sample lists about 33,000 clones, 90% occurring once. This chain uses TRBV7-2 with TRBJ2-7; 9 bases line up with TRBD1. The receptor was derived from a human donor in a cohort sampled during active COVID-19. Sequenced material: peripheral blood. In DNA, the CDR3 is TGTGCCAGCAGCTTAGGGGCTGCCGGGACAGGGAGCTACGAGCAGTACTTC. As protein: CASSLGAAGTGSYEQYF.